One and the same sample provided the 11 T cell receptor beta chains below, sequenced in a study of post-analysis software for immune sequencing data. The study, taken as a whole, reports: Higher frequency in patients than in controls was seen for about 5 TRBV segments, with TRBV5-6, TRBV5-1 and TRBV20-1 among them.

The authors incorporated unique molecular identifiers into the TCR beta cDNA libraries. TCRdb used MiXCR to reprocess the PCR reads, holding one entry per CDR3 protein. The top ten clones hold less than 1.6% of a sample with about 150,000 distinct CDR3 sequences, 30% of them seen once. These receptors are not linked to any known antigen. The sample was blood. The receptors shown here come from a girl aged 10 to 17 with multiple sclerosis.

This clonotype has just a few counts. The rearrangement joins TRBV5-1 to TRBJ1-2, with TRBD1 as a possible D gene (5 bases). This CDR3 region has 14 residues. The germline V gene encodes CDR1 SGHRS and CDR2 YFSETQ. Trimming removed 0 bases from V and 8 bases from J, with 14 bases in between. CDR3 in DNA: TGCGCCAGCAGCTTGGACGCTTCAGGGAGAGGCTACACCTTC. Protein sequence: CASSLDASGRGYTF.

This clonotype was counted at least ten times. This sequence joins TRBV20-1 and TRBJ2-7, with D possibly matching TRBD1 (6 bases). The CDR3 length is 14 residues. CDR1 is DFQATT, CDR2 SNEGSKA, per germline (reference sequence). Trimming took 3 bases from V and 4 from J, leaving 16 bases between them. CDR3 in DNA: TGCAGTGCTAGCGGGGCCAGGGGAAAGTACGAGCAGTACTTC. It is translated as CSASGARGKYEQYF.

This clonotype was detected ten times or more. The chain joins TRBV5-4 to TRBJ2-1, with TRBD1 matching over 9 bases. J lost 7 bases, V lost 4 bases, and 6 bases had no gene match. Germline V CDR1 and CDR2: SGHNT, YYREEE (reference sequence). CDR3 length: 14 residues. CDR3 sequence (DNA): TGTGCCAGCAGCCCCGGGACAGGGTGGAATGAGCAGTTCTTC. This sequence encodes CASSPGTGWNEQFF.

The V gene is TRBV20-1, the J gene TRBJ2-7, with a possible D match to TRBD2 (5 bases). The germline V gene has CDR1 DFQATT and CDR2 SNEGSKA (reference sequence). The CDR3 is 15 residues long. Between the trimmed V and J ends, which lost 0 bases and 0 bases, there was a span of 12 bases. The CDR3 is CSARDPSGLSYEQYF. CDR3 coding DNA: TGCAGTGCTAGAGACCCAAGCGGCCTCTCCTACGAGCAGTACTTC.

V is TRBV3-1 and J is TRBJ2-1, with 11 positions matching TRBD2. Germline V lookup: CDR1 LGHDT, CDR2 YNNKEL (reference sequence). The length of the CDR3 is 17 residues. Unmatched junction bases numbered 8, after V lost 6 bases and J lost 1 base. The CDR3 spells CASRTTSGSKSYNEQFF. In DNA form, the CDR3 reads TGTGCCAGCAGAACTACTAGCGGGAGTAAATCCTACAATGAGCAGTTCTTC.

The chain carries TRBV20-1 and TRBJ2-1; 10 bases align to TRBD2. Germline CDR1 and CDR2: DFQATT and SNEGSKA (reference sequence). V shed 6 bases and J 5 bases; nucleotides not matched to a gene: 13. The CDR3 extends over 16 amino acids. CDR3 nucleotide sequence: TGCAGTGCAATAGCCTTTAGCGGGAGGAGCCACAATGAGCAGTTCTTC. Amino acids: CSAIAFSGRSHNEQFF.

Comments on this clonotype: An end of the junction does not agree with germline; a read error may underlie this. The chain recombines TRBV9 with TRBJ1-5; D is uncertain. The germline CDR1 and CDR2 sequences are SGDLS and YYNGEE. The CDR3 contains 15 residues. The CDR3 DNA sequence: TGTGCCGGCAGCGTAGATGGAGGTAGCAATCAGCCCCAGCATTTT. Encoded protein: CAGSVDGGSNQPQHF.

This clonotype appeared many times. J is TRBJ2-7 and V is TRBV28; TRBD2 matches 7 bases. The CDR3 has 13 amino acids. V gave up 8 bases and J gave up 2 bases; unmatched junction bases: 6. Germline V gene data show CDR1 as MDHEN and CDR2 as SYDVKM. The CDR3 spells CASETSFAYEQYF. CDR3 nucleotides: TGTGCCAGCGAGACTAGCTTCGCCTACGAGCAGTACTTC.

As for this clonotype: The junction departs from the called germline gene at one end, perhaps through a read error. V and J are TRBV14 and TRBJ2-1; 9 bases match TRBD2. The CDR3 sequence is 15 residues long. Germline assignment: CDR1 SGHDN and CDR2 FVKESK. This chain's CDR3 is CASSLLAGNHNEQFF. The CDR3 coding sequence is TGTGCTAGCAGCCTTCTAGCGGGAAATCATAATGAGCAGTTCTTC.

This clonotype was counted a single time. The J gene is TRBJ1-4, the V gene TRBV12-3 or TRBV12-4; 8 nucleotides match TRBD1. Germline trimming cut 8 bases from V and 8 bases from J; bases unmatched to any gene: 10. The CDR3 runs to 14 residues. This CDR3 is CASGSGQGKEKLFF. The CDR3 nucleotides read TGTGCCAGCGGCTCCGGACAGGGCAAGGAAAAACTGTTTTTT.

This rearrangement joins TRBV15 to TRBJ2-2, with D possibly matching TRBD2 (7 bases). This CDR3 region has 13 residues. V dropped 8 bases and J dropped 4 bases, with 11 bases sitting between them. Germline CDR1 is LNHNV and CDR2 is YYDKDF (reference sequence). The CDR3 coding sequence is TGTGCCACCGGGGGGGCCGCCACCGGGGAGCTGTTTTTT. Residues: CATGGAATGELFF.